This T cell receptor (beta chain) originates from a study of T-cell reconstitution after alpha-beta-depleted transplantation in children. Study-wide results and caveats: Newly generated T cells supplied most T-cell counts and diversity one year post-transplant. Several hundred expanded graft clones reportedly supplied alpha-beta T cells about two months after transplant.

This clonotype was detected many times. Its antigen is unidentified. V was clipped by 1 base and J by 3 bases, with 9 bases between them. The germline CDR1 and CDR2 sequences are SQVTM and ANQGSEA. CDR3 size: 14 residues. TCRbeta library preparation incorporated unique molecular identifiers. A single record per CDR3 protein comes from TCRdb applying MiXCR to the PCR reads. This table has roughly 250,000 distinct CDR3 sequences, around 7.8% appearing once. The V call is TRBV29-1, the J call TRBJ2-2; D call uncertain. Sequenced here: PBMCs, mostly from graft donor cells, sampled 180 days after TCRalphabeta/CD19-depleted stem cell transplant. The TCR sequence derives from a male patient younger than 18 who had a stem cell transplant for acute lymphoblastic leukemia, so the T cells may come from the graft donor. The CDR3 sequence is CSVEVRRYTGELFF. The CDR3 coding sequence is TGCAGCGTTGAAGTTAGGCGGTACACCGGGGAGCTGTTTTTT.